Shown below are 17 T cell receptor beta chains from a single sample sequenced in a study of blood T cell repertoires in COVID-19. Clones were sequenced by immunoSEQ multiplex PCR, and TCRdb holds only the in-frame ones, with some missing. The table records over 35,000 clones, 85% to 95% of them present only once. Sample: peripheral blood. The receptors come from a middle-aged man with active COVID-19.

The V and J genes are TRBV7-6 and TRBJ1-5, with D maybe TRBD1 (6 bases). Germline V gene lookup returns CDR1 SGHVS and CDR2 FNYEAQ. V lost 2 bases and J 5 bases, leaving 19 bases between the germline ends. The CDR3 spans 17 residues. Here the CDR3 DNA reads TGTGCCAGCAGCTTAAGCCTGGGTCGGGGGGGCGATCAGCCCCAGCATTTT. This gives the protein CASSLSLGRGGDQPQHF.

The gene calls are TRBV5-1 and TRBJ2-2, with TRBD2 matching over 10 bases. The CDR3 consists of 16 residues. The germline V gene has CDR1 SGHRS and CDR2 YFSETQ. V lost 4 bases to trimming and J lost 6 bases; unmatched junction nucleotides: 9. As DNA, the CDR3 is TGCGCCAGCAGCACGGGACTAGCGCCCGACCCCGGGGAGCTGTTTTTT. It translates to CASSTGLAPDPGELFF. Full variable domain (remainder filled in from reference TRBV5-1 and TRBJ2-2): KAGVTQTPRYLIKTRGQQVTLSCSPISGHRSVSWYQQTPGQGLQFLFEYFSETQRNKGNFPGRFSGRQFSNSRSEMNVSTLELGDSALYLCASSTGLAPDPGELFFGEGSRLTVL.

Comment on this clone: Relative to the germline gene, one junction end is altered; a read error may explain this. The chain has TRBV7-9 and TRBJ2-7, with D possibly matching TRBD2 (5 bases). CDR1 and CDR2 (germline): SEHNR, FQNEAQ (reference sequence). The CDR3 runs to 11 residues. As DNA, the CDR3 is TGTGCCAGCAGCGCCCTGGGAGCAGCCATCTTC. As protein: CASSALGAAIF.

This chain joins TRBV14 and TRBJ2-2, with 9 nucleotides matching TRBD2. The CDR3 covers 16 residues. Germline V gives CDR1 SGHDN, CDR2 FVKESK. J lost 0 bases, V lost 8 bases, and 7 bases had no gene match. CDR3 nucleotides: TGTGCCAGCCGTGGGGCTAGCGGGACGAACACCGGGGAGCTGTTTTTT. This encodes CASRGASGTNTGELFF.

The V gene is TRBV5-4, the J gene TRBJ2-7; TRBD2 matches at 8 bases. Per the germline V gene, CDR1 is SGHNT and CDR2 is YYREEE (reference sequence). This CDR3 has 15 amino acids. The junction had 10 bases not matched to a gene; V was cut back by 2 bases and J by 6 bases. Written as DNA, the CDR3 is TGTGCCAGCAGCTTTCAAACGGGAGGGCAGCGCGAGCAGTACTTC. This encodes CASSFQTGGQREQYF.

The gene calls are TRBV1 and TRBJ1-6; the D call of TRBD1 is as the table states it, not checked on the DNA. TRBV1 is shown as a pseudogene. This CDR3 contains 18 residues. This chain's CDR3 is CTSSQDRYRVLDNSPLHF. CDR3 coding DNA: TGCACCAGCAGCCAAGATCGGTACAGGGTTCTTGATAATTCACCCCTCCACTTT.

The chain joins TRBV28 to TRBJ1-3, with TRBD1 matching over 7 bases. V gave up 4 bases and J gave up 2 bases; unmatched junction bases: 5. CDR3 length: 15 residues. Per the germline V gene, CDR1 is MDHEN and CDR2 is SYDVKM. The CDR3 DNA reads as TGTGCCAGCAGTTCCTTGACAGGGACTGGAAACACCATATATTTT. Protein: CASSSLTGTGNTIYF.

This clone was found once. The V call is TRBV12-3 or TRBV12-4, the J call TRBJ1-1; D gene uncertain. The CDR3 contains 12 residues. V was pared by 6 bases and J by 7 bases, with 12 bases between. CDR3 in DNA: TGTGCCAGCAGCCTGGACTTGCGTGAAGCTTTCTTT. Translated, it gives CASSLDLREAFF.

The chain recombines TRBV15 with TRBJ1-1, with D maybe TRBD1 (5 bases). The CDR3 spans 15 residues. The V gene lost 5 bases and the J gene lost 4 bases, with 17 bases spanning the gap. The germline gives CDR1 LNHNV, CDR2 YYDKDF (reference sequence). The CDR3, as DNA: TGTGCCACCAGCGCGGGGGGAGTAGGGGTCACTGAAGCTTTCTTT. This sequence encodes CATSAGGVGVTEAFF.

This chain links TRBV2 with TRBJ2-5, with D possibly matching TRBD2 (5 bases). The CDR3 covers 15 residues. V dropped 5 bases and J dropped 1 base, with 14 bases sitting between them. CDR1 SNHLY and CDR2 FYNNEI come from the germline V gene. The CDR3 is CASSYNQRAQETQYF. CDR3 nucleotide sequence: TGTGCCAGCAGTTACAACCAGAGGGCCCAAGAGACCCAGTACTTC.

In regard to this clone: The identical CDR3 is also encoded by other nucleotide sequences in the sample. The rearrangement joins TRBV6-4 to TRBJ2-2; D uncertain. Germline assignment: CDR1 MRHNA and CDR2 SNTAGT. V was pared by 0 bases and J by 5 bases, with 4 bases between. This CDR3 is 13 amino acids long. This CDR3 is CASSDSTTGELFF. The CDR3 nucleotides are TGTGCCAGCAGTGACTCGACTACCGGGGAGCTGTTTTTT.

The chain employs TRBV25-1 and TRBJ1-2; TRBD1 might be the D (6 bases). Germline V lookup: CDR1 MGHDK, CDR2 SYGVNS. Trimming removed 2 bases at V and 8 bases at J, with 18 bases between. There are 15 residues in the CDR3. The chain's CDR3 is CASSEPGGGRLGYTF. The CDR3 DNA reads as TGTGCCAGCAGTGAACCGGGGGGCGGACGTTTGGGCTACACCTTC.

The chain couples TRBV25-1 to TRBJ1-1; TRBD1 matches at 10 bases. The CDR3 has 15 amino acids. Germline assignment: CDR1 MGHDK and CDR2 SYGVNS. Trimming at V came to 0 bases and at J to 7 bases, leaving 5 bases not matched to a gene. The CDR3 bases are TGTGCCAGCAGTGAATATACGGGACAGGGGTTTGAAGCTTTCTTT. It is translated as CASSEYTGQGFEAFF.

The chain carries TRBV28 and TRBJ2-1; TRBD1 might be the D (6 bases). With 3 bases removed from V and 6 bases from J, the gap between germline ends came to 12 bases. This CDR3 is built from 14 residues. Germline V gene data show CDR1 as MDHEN and CDR2 as SYDVKM. CDR3 DNA: TGTGCCAGCAGTTTCTTACAGGGTGGCAATGAGCAGTTCTTC. As protein: CASSFLQGGNEQFF.

This sequence joins TRBV10-1 and TRBJ2-2; 12 nucleotides align to TRBD2. Germline CDR1 reads WNHNN; CDR2 reads SYGVQD (reference sequence). Trimming cost V 8 bases and J 5 bases; bases outside gene matches: 0. The CDR3 is 13 amino acids. CDR3 sequence (DNA): TGCGCCAGCGGGACTAGCGGGACCGGGGAGCTGTTTTTT. It yields the protein CASGTSGTGELFF.

The genes are TRBV3-1 (or the pseudogene TRBV3-2) and TRBJ2-1; D is perhaps TRBD2 (6 bases). The V and J ends lost 3 bases and 1 base respectively, with 13 bases between them. Germline lookup yields CDR1 LGHDT and CDR2 YNNKEL (reference sequence). The CDR3 runs 16 residues. The CDR3, as DNA: TGTGCCAGCAGCCAGGGGGGAGCGGTATCCTACAATGAGCAGTTCTTC. It specifies CASSQGGAVSYNEQFF.

This clone was counted a single time. This chain joins TRBV6-5 and TRBJ1-4, with D perhaps matching TRBD1 (6 bases). The CDR3 length is 14 residues. Trimming cost V 0 bases and J 7 bases, with 9 bases left between them. Germline V gives CDR1 MNHEY, CDR2 SVGAGI. CDR3 region: CASSYSARGEKLFF. The CDR3 region has the DNA TGTGCCAGCAGTTACTCGGCCAGGGGTGAAAAACTGTTTTTT.